Below are 25 T cell receptor beta chains sequenced from a single sample in a study of blood T cells in healthy people across ages. A second roughly 6 to 12 cycle PCR used barcoded and J-beta primers. One entry per CDR3 protein results from TCRdb running MiXCR on the 5' RACE reads. The data hold hundreds of thousands of distinct CDR3 sequences, with less than 60% observed a single time. Material for sequencing was blood. The receptors shown here come from a man older than 75 in good health.

This sequence joins TRBV7-2 and TRBJ1-5; no clear D. Germline loops: CDR1 SGHTA, CDR2 FQGNSA. The CDR3 consists of 15 residues. V lost 5 bases and J 1 base, leaving 12 bases between the germline ends. CDR3 nucleotide sequence: TGTGCCAGCAGCCCCCAGTGGGGAAGCAATCAGCCCCAGCATTTT. Protein: CASSPQWGSNQPQHF. Full variable domain (rest looked up from reference TRBV7-2 and TRBJ1-5): GAGVSQSPSNKVTEKGKDVELRCDPISGHTALYWYRQSLGQGLEFLIYFQGNSAPDKSGLPSDRFSAERTGGSVSTLTIQRTQQEDSAVYLCASSPQWGSNQPQHFGDGTRLSIL.

The chain has TRBV7-2 and TRBJ2-5, with D unclear. The CDR3 extends over 15 amino acids. Germline loops: CDR1 SGHTA, CDR2 FQGNSA. Deletions cut 5 bases from V and 11 bases from J, with 24 bases between. Written as DNA, the CDR3 is TGTGCCAGCAGCGACCGGGCAGGCAATCCCAGTGAGCAGTACTTC. Translation: CASSDRAGNPSEQYF. Filled out from reference TRBV7-2 and TRBJ2-5, the complete variable domain reads GAGVSQSPSNKVTEKGKDVELRCDPISGHTALYWYRQSLGQGLEFLIYFQGNSAPDKSGLPSDRFSAERTGGSVSTLTIQRTQQEDSAVYLCASSDRAGNPSEQYFGPGTRLLVL.

This clonotype has just a few counts. The chain has TRBV7-2 and TRBJ1-1; tentative D call: TRBD1 (5 bases). The CDR3 sequence is 13 residues long. V was clipped by 3 bases and J by 3 bases, with 8 bases between them. Germline V gene data show CDR1 as SGHTA and CDR2 as FQGNSA. The CDR3 here is CASSFFRDTEAFF. DNA for the CDR3: TGTGCCAGCAGCTTCTTCAGGGACACTGAAGCTTTCTTT.

The chain employs TRBV5-5 and TRBJ1-5; D possibly corresponds to TRBD1 (6 bases). Trimming removed 4 bases at V and 5 bases at J, with 16 bases between. CDR3 length: 15 residues. Germline V gene sequence: CDR1 SGHKS, CDR2 YYEKEE (reference sequence). CDR3 DNA: TGTGCCAGCAGCCGGACAGCCCTCACCGATCAGCCCCAGCATTTT. Protein sequence: CASSRTALTDQPQHF.

CDR3: CASSPHLAGANVLTF. CDR3 DNA: TGTGCCAGCAGCCCACACCTCGCTGGGGCCAACGTCCTGACTTTC. The chain is built from TRBV7-3 and TRBJ2-6, with unresolved D. The germline CDR1 and CDR2 sequences are SGHTA and FQGTGA. The CDR3 consists of 15 residues. Trimming took 5 bases from V and 2 from J, leaving 10 bases between them.

This clonotype was picked up many times. The V call is TRBV7-9, the J call TRBJ2-5; D is unclear. The ends were cut back, 4 bases at V and 3 bases at J, with 9 bases in the middle. Germline CDR1 SEHNR, CDR2 FQNEAQ (reference sequence). The CDR3 is 13 residues long. The CDR3 spells CASSSDQKETQYF. DNA for the CDR3: TGTGCCAGCAGCTCCGATCAGAAAGAGACCCAGTACTTC.

In this sample, this clonotype turned up many times. The chain employs TRBV21-1 and TRBJ2-6; the table names TRBD2, a call not compared with the DNA. TRBV21-1 is a documented pseudogene. CDR3 length: 17 amino acids. This CDR3 is CASSKARWDFTANVLTF. The DNA of the CDR3 is TGTGCCAGCAGCAAAGCTCGCTGGGACTTCACAGCCAACGTCCTGACTTTC.

This clonotype showed up just a few times. The chain recombines TRBV7-2 with TRBJ2-5; D might be TRBD1 or TRBD2, each matching 5 bases. The germline V and J ends were trimmed by 5 bases and 5 bases, with 12 bases remaining between them. The length of the CDR3 is 13 residues. CDR1 is SGHTA, CDR2 FQGNSA, per germline. The CDR3 DNA reads TGTGCCAGCAGCGGTTCCTGGGGGGAGACCCAGTACTTC. Translating gives CASSGSWGETQYF.

A few counts support this clonotype. V usage is TRBV20-1 and J usage is TRBJ1-1; no reliable D call. Per the germline V gene, CDR1 is DFQATT and CDR2 is SNEGSKA (reference sequence). Trimming took 0 bases from V and 1 from J, leaving 6 bases between them. There are 13 residues in the CDR3. CDR3 nucleotides: TGCAGTGCTAGAGAGGACGCGAACACTGAAGCTTTCTTT. It translates to CSAREDANTEAFF.

The chain couples TRBV12-3 or TRBV12-4 to TRBJ1-1; tentative D call: TRBD1 (6 bases). CDR3 size: 14 residues. V lost 6 bases, J lost 7 bases, and 18 bases lay in between. The CDR3 nucleotides are TGTGCCAGCAGCCCTGGGCCACAGGGTGGTGAAGCTTTCTTT. Amino acid sequence: CASSPGPQGGEAFF.

On this clonotype itself: Possible read error: a much larger clone is one base away. The chain employs TRBV14 and TRBJ2-1; D tentatively fits TRBD1 or TRBD2 (6 bases each). In germline, CDR1 is SGHDN, CDR2 FVKESK. Trimming cost V 3 bases and J 15 bases, with 27 bases left between them. This CDR3 region has 16 residues. The chain's CDR3 is CASSQGGRGTDDPRFF. CDR3 DNA: TGTGCCAGCAGCCAGGGGGGCAGAGGCACGGACGATCCCCGGTTCTTC.

The chain recombines TRBV29-1 with TRBJ1-1; 9 bases are shared with TRBD1. Germline values: CDR1 SQVTM, CDR2 ANQGSEA. This CDR3 is built from 12 residues. The trim removed 5 bases at V and 10 bases at J, leaving 8 bases unmatched. CDR3 coding DNA: TGCAGCGTTAGGGACAGGGTATTACCAGCTTTCTTT. As protein: CSVRDRVLPAFF.

The rearrangement joins TRBV3-1 to TRBJ1-2; 8 bases are shared with TRBD1. This CDR3 is 15 amino acids long. With V trimmed by 3 bases and J by 8 bases, 11 bases remained unmatched. CDR1 is LGHDT and CDR2 is YNNKEL in the germline V gene (reference sequence). The CDR3 here is CASSQDAGGARGYTF. The CDR3 bases are TGTGCCAGCAGCCAGGACGCAGGGGGCGCAAGAGGCTACACCTTC.

This clonotype was detected once. At one of its ends the junction is not consistent with the germline gene, which may arise from a read error. The J gene is TRBJ2-1, the V gene TRBV3-1; 8 bases align to TRBD2. Germline-derived CDR1 and CDR2 are LGHDT and YNNKEL (reference sequence). The CDR3 has 16 residues. CDR3 nucleotides: TGTGCCAGCAGCTCCCCGACTAGCGCCCCCCACAATGAGCGGTTCTTC. Translating it yields CASSSPTSAPHNERFF.

This chain connects TRBV27 to TRBJ2-1; 8 bases align to TRBD2. Germline V gives CDR1 MNHEY, CDR2 SMNVEV (reference sequence). The length of the CDR3 is 14 residues. V was clipped by 8 bases and J by 8 bases; unmatched bases: 11. The CDR3 loop is CASSFDSGIYEQFF. CDR3 DNA: TGTGCCAGCTCGTTTGATAGCGGGATCTATGAGCAGTTCTTC.

The rearrangement joins TRBV20-1 to TRBJ1-2, with 8 bases lining up with TRBD1. This CDR3 is built from 14 residues. V lost 5 bases and J lost 4; bases outside the gene matches: 9. The germline V gene has CDR1 DFQATT and CDR2 SNEGSKA (reference sequence). The CDR3 sequence: CSAARTGKGYGYTF. CDR3 in DNA: TGCAGTGCTGCTAGGACAGGGAAGGGCTATGGCTACACCTTC.

This clonotype was seen only once. The chain carries TRBV7-2 and TRBJ2-5, with D unclear. V lost 5 bases to trimming and J lost 5 bases, with 9 bases between them. Germline V CDR1 and CDR2: SGHTA, FQGNSA. CDR3 size: 12 residues. The CDR3 spells CASSDKRETQYF. Written as DNA, the CDR3 is TGTGCCAGCAGCGACAAACGGGAGACCCAGTACTTC.

The table lists this clonotype with a few counts. The rearrangement uses TRBV29-1 and TRBJ2-7; D is undetermined. V shed 6 bases and J shed 5 bases, with 11 bases lying between them. This CDR3 spans 11 amino acids. Looked up from germline, CDR1 is SQVTM and CDR2 is ANQGSEA. The DNA for the CDR3 is TGCAGCGTCGACTGGGGAAACGAGCAGTACTTC. It encodes CSVDWGNEQYF.

The chain combines TRBV3-1 with TRBJ2-1; D call uncertain. This CDR3 region has 15 residues. Per the germline V gene, CDR1 is LGHDT and CDR2 is YNNKEL (reference sequence). Deletions cut 1 base from V and 0 bases from J, with 7 bases between. In DNA, the CDR3 is TGTGCCAGCAGCCAAGGGGTTGGCTCCTACAATGAGCAGTTCTTC. Its protein is CASSQGVGSYNEQFF.

The chain recombines TRBV20-1 with TRBJ2-5, with 10 bases fitting TRBD2. This CDR3 has 16 residues. Germline values: CDR1 DFQATT, CDR2 SNEGSKA (reference sequence). J gave up 11 bases and V 3 bases, and 18 bases lay outside the gene matches. This CDR3 reads CSARTSTSGARWEQYF. Here the CDR3 DNA reads TGCAGTGCTAGGACTAGCACTAGCGGGGCCCGATGGGAGCAGTACTTC.

J is TRBJ2-5 and V is TRBV6-6; 7 bases match TRBD2. Germline-derived CDR1 and CDR2 are MNHNY and SVGAGI (reference sequence). Germline trimming cut 2 bases from V and 11 bases from J; bases unmatched to any gene: 17. This CDR3 spans 16 amino acids. CDR3 sequence (DNA): TGTGCCAGCAGTTACGGGGGTGGCGGGAGAGGGAATGAGCAGTACTTC. It encodes CASSYGGGGRGNEQYF.

Notes on this clonotype: At one boundary the junction diverges from the germline segment, which might be a read error. This rearrangement joins TRBV6-5 to TRBJ2-3; D perhaps matches TRBD2 (5 bases). Germline lookup yields CDR1 MNHEY and CDR2 SVGAGI. CDR3 length equals 15 residues. CDR3: CASGPVGGRTDMQYF. The CDR3 DNA sequence: TGTGCCAGCGGCCCAGTTGGAGGAAGAACAGATATGCAGTATTTT.

This clonotype was observed a handful of times. This chain uses TRBV4-3 with TRBJ1-6; D remains unclear. The CDR3 totals 15 residues. V was pared by 4 bases and J by 7 bases, with 14 bases between. Germline V gives CDR1 LGHNA, CDR2 YSLEER. As DNA, the CDR3 is TGCGCCAGCAGCCTTTACACAGATGGGAATTCACCCCTCCACTTT. It specifies CASSLYTDGNSPLHF.

The chain uses TRBV4-3 and TRBJ2-2; possibly TRBD1 or TRBD2 for D (5 bases each). The V gene's germline CDR1 is LGHNA and CDR2 YSLEER. Trimming took off 4 bases at V and 4 bases at J, with 10 bases between the two ends. There are 14 residues in the CDR3. The CDR3 reads CASSPTGGTGELFF. The CDR3, as DNA: TGCGCCAGCAGCCCTACTGGGGGCACCGGGGAGCTGTTTTTT.

The chain joins TRBV29-1 to TRBJ2-3, with 11 nucleotides matching TRBD2. CDR1 and CDR2 from the germline V gene are SQVTM and ANQGSEA. The CDR3 is 17 amino acids. V lost 2 bases to trimming and J lost 4 bases; unmatched junction nucleotides: 11. The CDR3 region is CSVEPLSGGVRADTQYF. The CDR3 DNA sequence: TGCAGCGTTGAACCCCTTAGCGGGGGGGTAAGAGCAGATACGCAGTATTTT.